These 8 T cell receptor beta chains were sequenced from one sample in a study of monozygotic twins with inflammatory bowel disease. TCRdb re-called the 5' RACE reads and gives one entry per CDR3 protein, without DNA. The sample holds 110,000 to 150,000 distinct CDR3 sequences. Sequencing used blood. Source of these receptors: a human donor with ulcerative colitis or Crohn's disease, or a healthy co-twin of an affected twin (not recorded which).

This chain connects TRBV18 to TRBJ1-4. The CDR3 is 15 amino acids. Germline CDR1 is KGHSH and CDR2 is LQKENI. CDR3: CASSQAFATNEKLFF. Based on the CDR3 plus reference TRBV18 and TRBJ1-4, the full variable domain is NAGVMQNPRHLVRRRGQEARLRCSPMKGHSHVYWYRQLPEEGLKFMVYLQKENIIDESGMPKERFSAEFPKEGPSILRIQQVVRGDSAAYFCASSQAFATNEKLFFGSGTQLSVL.

This chain links TRBV9 with TRBJ2-7. CDR1 is SGDLS and CDR2 is YYNGEE in the germline V gene. CDR3 length: 14 amino acids. This CDR3 is CASSVGGISYEQYF.

This chain uses TRBV20-1 with TRBJ1-1; TCRdb lists TRBD1, though no DNA is available to test this call. CDR3 length: 17 amino acids. Germline V gene sequence: CDR1 DFQATT, CDR2 SNEGSKA (reference sequence). CDR3 sequence: CSARDPGHFLGNTEAFF.

The chain recombines TRBV12-3 or TRBV12-4 with TRBJ2-7. CDR3 size: 14 residues. The CDR3 region is CASSLRASRLEQYF.

This chain links TRBV29-1 with TRBJ2-3; the D call of TRBD2 rests on TCRdb alone, since no DNA is present to check it. The CDR3 contains 14 residues. Germline lookup yields CDR1 SQVTM and CDR2 ANQGSEA. This CDR3 is CSGARRLGTDTQYF.

The chain employs TRBV12-3 or TRBV12-4 and TRBJ1-5; with no DNA, the TCRdb D assignment of TRBD1 cannot be verified. The CDR3 sequence is 14 residues long. The CDR3 sequence is CASSPPGGNQPQHF.

The chain recombines TRBV7-2 with TRBJ1-2; no DNA is available, so the TRBD1 call from TCRdb remains unchecked. Germline V lookup: CDR1 SGHTA, CDR2 FQGNSA. The CDR3 has 14 residues. The CDR3 is CASSTRTGYYGYTF.

This sequence joins TRBV28 and TRBJ2-7. This CDR3 comprises 15 residues. Germline CDR1 is MDHEN and CDR2 is SYDVKM. The CDR3 here is CASSSPTESSYEQYF. The variable domain in full, with the rest retrieved from reference TRBV28 and TRBJ2-7, is DVKVTQSSRYLVKRTGEKVFLECVQDMDHENMFWYRQDPGLGLRLIYFSYDVKMKEKGDIPEGYSVSREKKERFSLILESASTNQTSMYLCASSSPTESSYEQYFGPGTRLTVT.